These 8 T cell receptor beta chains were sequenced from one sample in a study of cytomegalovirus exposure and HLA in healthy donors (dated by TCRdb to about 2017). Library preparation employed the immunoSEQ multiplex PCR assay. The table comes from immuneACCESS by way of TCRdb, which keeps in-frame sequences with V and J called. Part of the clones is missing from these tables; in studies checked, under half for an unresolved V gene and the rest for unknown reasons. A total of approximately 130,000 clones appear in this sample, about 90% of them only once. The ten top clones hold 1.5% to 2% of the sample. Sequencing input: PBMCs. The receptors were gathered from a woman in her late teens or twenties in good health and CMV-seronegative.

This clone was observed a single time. CDR3 DNA sequence: TGTGCCAGCAGAAACCAGGTGAACACCGGGGAGCTGTTTTTT. Translating gives CASRNQVNTGELFF. The chain combines TRBV27 with TRBJ2-2; D is undetermined. CDR1 MNHEY and CDR2 SMNVEV come from the germline V gene (reference sequence). The ends were cut back, 6 bases at V and 1 base at J, with 9 bases in the middle. CDR3 length equals 14 residues.

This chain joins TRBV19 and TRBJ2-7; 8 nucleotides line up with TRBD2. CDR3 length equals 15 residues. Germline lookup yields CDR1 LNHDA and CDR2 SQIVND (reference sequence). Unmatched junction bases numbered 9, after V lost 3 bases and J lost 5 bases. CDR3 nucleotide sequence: TGTGCCAGTAGTATGTGGAGCGGGAGTTTCGACGAGCAGTACTTC. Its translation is CASSMWSGSFDEQYF.

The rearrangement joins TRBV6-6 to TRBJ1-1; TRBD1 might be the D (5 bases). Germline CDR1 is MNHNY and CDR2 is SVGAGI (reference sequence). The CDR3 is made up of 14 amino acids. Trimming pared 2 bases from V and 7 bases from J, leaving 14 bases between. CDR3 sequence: CASSYKGLQNEAFF. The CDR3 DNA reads TGTGCCAGCAGTTACAAGGGGCTTCAAAATGAAGCTTTCTTT.

Here the CDR3 reads CASSPRGSNQPQHF. The CDR3 DNA reads as TGTGCCAGCAGCCCACGCGGTAGCAATCAGCCCCAGCATTTT. The chain joins TRBV7-8 to TRBJ1-5; no clear D. The CDR3 has 14 residues. V was shortened by 5 bases and J by 0 bases, with 8 bases between the two germline ends. Per the germline V gene, CDR1 is SGHVS and CDR2 is FQNEAQ. Based on the CDR3 plus reference TRBV7-8 and TRBJ1-5, the full variable domain is GAGVSQSPRYKVAKRGQDVALRCDPISGHVSLFWYQQALGQGPEFLTYFQNEAQLDKSGLPSDRFFAERPEGSVSTLKIQRTQQEDSAVYLCASSPRGSNQPQHFGDGTRLSIL.

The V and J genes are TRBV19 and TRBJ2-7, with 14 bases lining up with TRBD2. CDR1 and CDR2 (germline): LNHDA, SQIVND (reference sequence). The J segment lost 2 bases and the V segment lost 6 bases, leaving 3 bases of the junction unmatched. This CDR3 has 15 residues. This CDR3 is CASRRLAGGPYEQYF. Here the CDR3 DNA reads TGTGCCAGTAGGAGACTAGCGGGAGGGCCCTACGAGCAGTACTTC.

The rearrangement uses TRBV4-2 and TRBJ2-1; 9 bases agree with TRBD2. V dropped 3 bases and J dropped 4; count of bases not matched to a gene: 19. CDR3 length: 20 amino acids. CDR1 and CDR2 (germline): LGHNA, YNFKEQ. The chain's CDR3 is CASSHSGGQRLADKYNEQFF. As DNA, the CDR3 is TGTGCCAGCAGCCACTCCGGTGGACAAAGACTAGCGGATAAATACAATGAGCAGTTCTTC.

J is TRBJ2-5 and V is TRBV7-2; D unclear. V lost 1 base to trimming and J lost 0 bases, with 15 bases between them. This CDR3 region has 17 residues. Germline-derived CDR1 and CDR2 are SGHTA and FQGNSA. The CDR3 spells CASSLGAYGSYQETQYF. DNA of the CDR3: TGTGCCAGCAGCTTAGGGGCGTACGGTTCGTACCAAGAGACCCAGTACTTC.

The CDR3 sequence: CASSELLAGGRNEQFF. In nucleotides, the CDR3 is TGTGCCAGCAGTGAATTGCTAGCGGGGGGCCGCAATGAGCAGTTCTTC. This chain uses TRBV25-1 with TRBJ2-1, with 11 bases matching TRBD2. This CDR3 is 16 amino acids long. Unmatched junction bases numbered 5, after V lost 1 base and J lost 6 bases. In germline, CDR1 is MGHDK, CDR2 SYGVNS.